This T cell receptor (beta chain) was identified during a study of blood T cell repertoires in COVID-19. Generated by immunoSEQ multiplex PCR, the TCRdb table keeps only in-frame clones and is missing some. The sample yields 200,000 to 250,000 clones, around 83% seen once. The germline V gene has CDR1 SGDLS and CDR2 YYNGEE. The length of the CDR3 is 16 residues. V lost 3 bases and J lost 5; bases outside the gene matches: 8. Specimen: peripheral blood. The sequence was collected from a man in his forties or fifties with acute or convalescent COVID-19. The chain employs TRBV9 and TRBJ1-4; 9 bases agree with TRBD1. This CDR3 reads CASSGLQGAANEKLFF. Here the CDR3 DNA reads TGTGCCAGCAGCGGCCTACAGGGGGCAGCGAATGAAAAACTGTTTTTT.